These T cell receptor beta chains were read from a single sample in a study of T-cell memory formation after mild COVID-19. TCRdb redid the calling of the 5' RACE reads with MiXCR, one entry per CDR3 protein. Altogether 500,000 to 600,000 distinct CDR3 sequences are present, 18% being singletons, with the ten largest covering 9.5% to 15%. What was sequenced was PBMCs or a T cell subset sorted from them (not recorded which). The receptor set was obtained from an adult woman who had mild COVID-19 (a few samples of this study predate the infection). Cell type and time point are not known. The CDR3 runs from the conserved cysteine through the conserved F or W. The D gene is left open where the match is weak. Clone sizes are given selectively: once, few, many, or a class where the clone is expanded.

cdr3_length	v_call	j_call	d_call	clone_size	cdr3_nt	cdr3_aa
14	TRBV29-1	TRBJ2-3	NA	few	TGCAGCGGGGATCCGGCAGGCCGCACAGATACGCAGTATTTT	CSGDPAGRTDTQYF
17	TRBV24-1	TRBJ2-1	TRBD2	NA	TGTGCCACCAGTGATTGGGCCGGGACTAGCGGGAGCGGTGAGCAGTTCTTC	CATSDWAGTSGSGEQFF
17	TRBV9	TRBJ2-7	NA	once	TGTGCCAGCAGCGTAGCCCCGGACCTTAGCCACTCCTACGAGCAGTACTTC	CASSVAPDLSHSYEQYF
13	TRBV27	TRBJ1-2	TRBD1	few	TGTGCCAGCAGATACGGACAGGGGGGTGGCTACACCTTC	CASRYGQGGGYTF
13	TRBV11-2	TRBJ2-3	TRBD2	NA	TGTGCCAGCAGCTTTGGACTAGGAGATACGCAGTATTTT	CASSFGLGDTQYF
16	TRBV11-3	TRBJ2-6	TRBD1	NA	TGTGCCAGCAGCTCGGGACAGTTGTCTGGGGCCAACGTCCTGACTTTC	CASSSGQLSGANVLTF
17	TRBV4-1	TRBJ2-2	TRBD1	NA	TGCGCCAGCAGCCAGGGACAGGGGGCTATAGACACCGGGGAGCTGTTTTTT	CASSQGQGAIDTGELFF
16	TRBV7-2	TRBJ2-7	TRBD2	NA	TGTGCCAGCAGTTCCGGGACTAGCGGGAGTCGGTACGAGCAGTACTTC	CASSSGTSGSRYEQYF
18	TRBV30	TRBJ2-3	TRBD1	NA	TGTGCCTGGAGTCCCGGGGACAGGGCCGCCTGGCTCTCAGATACGCAGTATTTT	CAWSPGDRAAWLSDTQYF
16	TRBV12-3/TRBV12-4	TRBJ2-7	NA	few	TGTGCCAGCAGTCCCATTTTAGGGACCCCGGCCAACGAGCAGTACTTC	CASSPILGTPANEQYF
16	TRBV10-3	TRBJ1-5	TRBD1	NA	TGTGCCATCAGTGAAAGTACAGGGGGCAGGGAACAGCCCCAGCATTTT	CAISESTGGREQPQHF
14	TRBV7-9	TRBJ1-6	NA	NA	TGTGCCAGGAGAACGGACAGAGATAATTCACCCCTCCACTTT	CARRTDRDNSPLHF
18	TRBV5-6	TRBJ2-5	TRBD2	few	TGTGCCAGCAGCATGGGACTAGCGGGGGGGCATTATGGGGAGACCCAGTACTTC	CASSMGLAGGHYGETQYF
12	TRBV28	TRBJ2-5	NA	few	TGTGCCAGCAGTCGGGACATTGAGACCCAGTACTTC	CASSRDIETQYF
14	TRBV9	TRBJ2-1	TRBD1	NA	TGTGCCAGCAGCGAACAGGGGGTTGGCAATGAGCAGTTCTTC	CASSEQGVGNEQFF
15	TRBV6-1	TRBJ2-2	NA	few	TGTGCCAGCAGTGAAGAACAGGGATCCCCCGGGGAGCTGTTTTTT	CASSEEQGSPGELFF
15	TRBV12-3/TRBV12-4	TRBJ1-5	NA	few	TGTGCCAGCAGTTCAGGGGTGTATAGCAATCAGCCCCAGCATTTT	CASSSGVYSNQPQHF